This TCR beta chain was recorded in a study of CD8+CD57+ T cells in acquired aplastic anemia. On the study more broadly: Roughly 3 ug was the average amount of DNA from sorted CD4+ and CD8+ cells.

This CDR3 has 16 amino acids. The germline V gene encodes CDR1 SSHAT and CDR2 FNYEAQ (reference sequence). Study-wide results and caveats: With respect to CD8+ Simpson's diversity, patients and controls did not differ significantly.

Using genomic DNA as the template, TCR beta VDJ and CDR3 profiling was carried out. TCRdb itself ran the reads through MiXCR, one entry per CDR3 protein. The sample has roughly 240,000 distinct CDR3 sequences; approximately 45% are singletons. Regarding this clonotype: Its antigen is unknown. The CDR3 does not end in the conserved phenylalanine or tryptophan, so this is likely a read error.

Patients selected for sequencing had displayed CD8+CD57+ cell expansion by flow cytometry. No therapy had been given to the patients at the time of blood sampling. The sample was sorted CD4+, CD8+, or CD8+CD57+ T cells (not recorded which) from PBMCs. The chain links TRBV7-7 to TRBJ2-1, with 8 nucleotides matching TRBD2. This sequence originates from a human donor with aplastic anemia. The CDR3 protein is CASSAPSAGDRNEQFL. The CDR3 region has the DNA TGTGCTAGCAGCGCCCCCTCAGCGGGAGACCGTAATGAGCAGTTCCTC.